This TCR beta chain is drawn from a study of blood T cell repertoires in COVID-19. Study details: Some COVID-19 samples were acute and others convalescent; all came from the United States, Italy and Spain. T cells, B-cell-depleted T cells, or PBMCs provided the cDNA or gDNA that served as material.

Original processing notes: How many nucleated cells were present was estimated from reference gene primer amplification. Clones were sequenced by immunoSEQ multiplex PCR, and TCRdb holds only the in-frame ones, with some missing. D and trimming come from the DNA, and the V and J calls and clone size come from that table. The data contain 75,000 to 95,000 clones, roughly 82% of them singletons. Looked up from germline, CDR1 is MNHNS and CDR2 is SASEGT. V gave up 4 bases and J gave up 2 bases; unmatched junction bases: 12. The CDR3 has 17 amino acids. In this sample, this clone turned up once. This sequence originates from a man between 60 and 75 years old with acute or convalescent COVID-19. Sequenced input: peripheral blood. This chain uses TRBV6-1 with TRBJ2-5, with TRBD1 matching 8 bases. Written as DNA, the CDR3 is TGTGCCAGCAGTGTAGACCCAGGGGGCTCCTTACAAGAGACCCAGTACTTC. It specifies CASSVDPGGSLQETQYF.